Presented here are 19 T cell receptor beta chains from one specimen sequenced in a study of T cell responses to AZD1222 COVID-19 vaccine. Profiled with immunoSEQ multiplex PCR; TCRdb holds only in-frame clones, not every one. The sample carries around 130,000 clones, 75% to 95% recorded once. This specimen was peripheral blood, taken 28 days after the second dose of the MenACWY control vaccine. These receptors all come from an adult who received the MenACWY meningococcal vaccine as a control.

The CDR3 sequence: CASSIAFGNYEQYF. The CDR3 DNA is TGTGCCAGTAGTATAGCGTTCGGGAACTACGAGCAGTACTTC. The chain joins TRBV19 to TRBJ2-7; D is possibly TRBD2 (5 bases). This CDR3 is built from 14 residues. Germline CDR1 is LNHDA and CDR2 is SQIVND (reference sequence). Trimming cost V 1 base and J 3 bases, with 10 bases left between them.

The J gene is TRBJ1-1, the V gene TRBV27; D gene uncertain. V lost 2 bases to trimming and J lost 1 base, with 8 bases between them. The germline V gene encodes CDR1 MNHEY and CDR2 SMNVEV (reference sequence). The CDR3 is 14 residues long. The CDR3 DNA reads TGTGCCAGCAGTTTAGAATGGCAGAACACTGAAGCTTTCTTT. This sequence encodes CASSLEWQNTEAFF.

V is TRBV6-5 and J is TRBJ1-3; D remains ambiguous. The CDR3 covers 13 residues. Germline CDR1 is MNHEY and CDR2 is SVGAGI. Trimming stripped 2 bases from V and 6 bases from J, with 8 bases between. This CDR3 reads CASSYGEQNTIYF. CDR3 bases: TGTGCCAGCAGTTACGGAGAACAAAACACCATATATTTT.

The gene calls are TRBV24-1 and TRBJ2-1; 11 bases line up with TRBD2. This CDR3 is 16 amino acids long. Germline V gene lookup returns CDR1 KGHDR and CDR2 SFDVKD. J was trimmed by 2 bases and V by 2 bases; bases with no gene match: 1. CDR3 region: CATSDSLAGAYNEQFF. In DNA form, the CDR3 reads TGTGCCACCAGTGATTCACTAGCGGGGGCCTACAATGAGCAGTTCTTC.

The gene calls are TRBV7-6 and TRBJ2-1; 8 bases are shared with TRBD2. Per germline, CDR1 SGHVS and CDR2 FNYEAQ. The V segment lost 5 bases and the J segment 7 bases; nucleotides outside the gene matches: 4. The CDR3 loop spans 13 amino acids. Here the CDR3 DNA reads TGTGCCAGCAGCCTAATAGCGGGAAATGAGCAGTTCTTC. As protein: CASSLIAGNEQFF.

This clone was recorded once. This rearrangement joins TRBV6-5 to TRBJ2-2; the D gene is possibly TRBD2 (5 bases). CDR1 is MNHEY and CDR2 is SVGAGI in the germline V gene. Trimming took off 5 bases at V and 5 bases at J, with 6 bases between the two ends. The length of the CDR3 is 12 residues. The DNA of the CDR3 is TGTGCCAGCAGTCGGGGAACCGGGGAGCTGTTTTTT. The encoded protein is CASSRGTGELFF.

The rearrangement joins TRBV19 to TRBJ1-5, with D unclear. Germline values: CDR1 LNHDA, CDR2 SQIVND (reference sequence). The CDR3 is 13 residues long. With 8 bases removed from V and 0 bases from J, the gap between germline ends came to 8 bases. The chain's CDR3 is CASLRDSNQPQHF. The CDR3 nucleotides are TGTGCCAGTCTGAGAGATAGCAATCAGCCCCAGCATTTT.

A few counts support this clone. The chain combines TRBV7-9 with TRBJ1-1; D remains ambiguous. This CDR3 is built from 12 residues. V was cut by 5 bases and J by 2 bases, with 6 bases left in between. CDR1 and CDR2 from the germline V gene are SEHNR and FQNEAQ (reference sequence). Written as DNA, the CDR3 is TGTGCCAGCAGCCAATCAAACACTGAAGCTTTCTTT. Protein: CASSQSNTEAFF. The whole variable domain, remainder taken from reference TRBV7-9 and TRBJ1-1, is DTGVSQNPRHKITKRGQNVTFRCDPISEHNRLYWYRQTLGQGPEFLTYFQNEAQLEKSRLLSDRFSAERPKGSFSTLEIQRTEQGDSAMYLCASSQSNTEAFFGQGTRLTVV.

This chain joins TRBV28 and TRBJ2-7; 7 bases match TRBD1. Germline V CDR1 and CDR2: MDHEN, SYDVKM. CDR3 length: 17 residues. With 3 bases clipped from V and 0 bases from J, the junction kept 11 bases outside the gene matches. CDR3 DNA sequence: TGTGCCAGCAGTTTCTCCGGCGGACAGGAGAGCTCCTACGAGCAGTACGTC. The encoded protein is CASSFSGGQESSYEQYV.

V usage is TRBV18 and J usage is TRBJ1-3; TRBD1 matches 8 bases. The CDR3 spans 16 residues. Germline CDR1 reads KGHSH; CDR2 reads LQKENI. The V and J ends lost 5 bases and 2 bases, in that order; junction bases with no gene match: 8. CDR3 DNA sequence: TGTGCCAGCTCAAGCCGGACAGGGAACGCTGGAAACACCATATATTTT. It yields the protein CASSSRTGNAGNTIYF.

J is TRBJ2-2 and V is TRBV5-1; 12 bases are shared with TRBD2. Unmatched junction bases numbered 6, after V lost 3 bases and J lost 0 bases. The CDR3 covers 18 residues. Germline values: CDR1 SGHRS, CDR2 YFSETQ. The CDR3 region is CASSSGLAGSTNTGELFF. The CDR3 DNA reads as TGCGCCAGCAGCTCAGGACTAGCGGGATCTACGAACACCGGGGAGCTGTTTTTT.

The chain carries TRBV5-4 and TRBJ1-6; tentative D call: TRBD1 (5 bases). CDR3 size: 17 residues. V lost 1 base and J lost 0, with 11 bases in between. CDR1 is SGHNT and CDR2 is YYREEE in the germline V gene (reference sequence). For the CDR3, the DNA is TGTGCCAGCAGCTTGAGTCGACAGAACTCCTATAATTCACCCCTCCACTTT. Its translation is CASSLSRQNSYNSPLHF.

Written as DNA, the CDR3 is TGTGCCAGCAGCTTAGAGAGTGGATATTTGGGGCGAGGCTACACCTTC. It encodes CASSLESGYLGRGYTF. J is TRBJ1-2 and V is TRBV7-8; D is perhaps TRBD1 (5 bases). V gave up 1 base and J gave up 8 bases, with 20 bases separating them. This CDR3 has 16 amino acids. The germline V gene encodes CDR1 SGHVS and CDR2 FQNEAQ.

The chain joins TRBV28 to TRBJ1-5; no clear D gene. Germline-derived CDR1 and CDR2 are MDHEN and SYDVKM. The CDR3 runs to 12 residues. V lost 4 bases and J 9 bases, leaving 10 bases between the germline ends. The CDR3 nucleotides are TGTGCCAGCAGTTCGGCCCTGAGGCCCCAGCATTTT. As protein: CASSSALRPQHF.

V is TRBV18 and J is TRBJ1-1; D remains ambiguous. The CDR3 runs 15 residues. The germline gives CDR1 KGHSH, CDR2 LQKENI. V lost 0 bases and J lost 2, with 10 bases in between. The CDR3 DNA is TGTGCCAGCTCACCACCAGGAGATCCCAACACTGAAGCTTTCTTT. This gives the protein CASSPPGDPNTEAFF.

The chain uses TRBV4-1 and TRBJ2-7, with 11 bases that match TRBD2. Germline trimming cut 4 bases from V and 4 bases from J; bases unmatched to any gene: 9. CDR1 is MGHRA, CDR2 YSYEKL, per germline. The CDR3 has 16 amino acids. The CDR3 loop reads CASSRSLTSGSYEQYF. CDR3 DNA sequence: TGCGCCAGCAGCCGGTCCTTAACTAGCGGGAGTTACGAGCAGTACTTC.

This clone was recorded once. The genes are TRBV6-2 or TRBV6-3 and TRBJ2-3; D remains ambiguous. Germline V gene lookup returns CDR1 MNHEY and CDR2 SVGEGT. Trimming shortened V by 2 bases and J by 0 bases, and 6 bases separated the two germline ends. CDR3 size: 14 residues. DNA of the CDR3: TGTGCCAGCAGTTACGGGTTGAGCACAGATACGCAGTATTTT. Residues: CASSYGLSTDTQYF.

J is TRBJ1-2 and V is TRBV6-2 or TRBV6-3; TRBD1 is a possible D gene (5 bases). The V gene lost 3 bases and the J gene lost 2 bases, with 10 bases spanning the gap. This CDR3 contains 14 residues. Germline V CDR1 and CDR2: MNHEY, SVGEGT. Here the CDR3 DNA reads TGTGCCAGCAGTTATGACGACAGAAACTATGGCTACACCTTC. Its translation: CASSYDDRNYGYTF.

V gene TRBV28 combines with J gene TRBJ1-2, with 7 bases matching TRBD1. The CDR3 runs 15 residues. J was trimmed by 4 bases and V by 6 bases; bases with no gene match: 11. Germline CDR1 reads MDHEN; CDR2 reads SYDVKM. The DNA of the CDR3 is TGTGCCAGCAGAAGAGCACAGGGGAGCGGCTATGGCTACACCTTC. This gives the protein CASRRAQGSGYGYTF.